This TCR beta chain was found in a study of blood T cell repertoires in COVID-19. Study-wide context: Samples of COVID-19 (acute and convalescent) were obtained from the United States, Italy and Spain. PBMCs, B-cell-depleted T cells, or T cells were the source of the cDNA or gDNA that made up the material.

The junction had 4 bases not matched to a gene; V was cut back by 7 bases and J by 0 bases. CDR1 SQVTM and CDR2 ANQGSEA come from the germline V gene. The CDR3 has 13 residues. Per the original data handling: Nucleated cell counts were estimated from reference gene primer amplification. Generated by immunoSEQ multiplex PCR, the TCRdb table keeps only in-frame clones and is missing some. Clone size and V and J calls were adopted from that table, with D and trimming inferred from the DNA. The sample carries about 72,000 clones, 75% to 90% recorded once. The clonotype comes from an elderly woman with acute or convalescent COVID-19. Sequenced material: peripheral blood. The V and J genes are TRBV29-1 and TRBJ1-1; the match to TRBD1 covers 8 bases. The CDR3 loop is CSATGDLNTEAFF. As DNA, the CDR3 is TGCAGCGCGACAGGGGACCTGAACACTGAAGCTTTCTTT.